Below, one TCR beta chain is given with its context. Its target is not known. This sample is part of a study of cytomegalovirus exposure and HLA in healthy donors. For the study at large: The approximately 120 validation repertoires and the 650 to 850 first-cohort repertoires shared a platform, a later analysis reported.

The study drew the donors from its 120-subject validation cohort, separate from the approximately 700-subject first cohort. Trimming cost V 3 bases and J 3 bases; bases outside gene matches: 0. Germline lookup yields CDR1 MNHEY and CDR2 SMNVEV (reference sequence). The CDR3 totals 13 residues. Study outcomes and limitations: Both high specificity and high sensitivity reportedly marked the classifier's diagnosis of cytomegalovirus status. Many donors carried some public TCRs, although rarity characterized most TCR sequences.

Produced via immunoSEQ multiplex PCR; TCRdb's table is partial and in-frame only. The data show tens of thousands of clones, 80% to 90% seen once. The source of this sequence is a woman aged 18-30 years in good health and CMV-seronegative. The sample taken for sequencing was PBMCs. This chain uses TRBV27 with TRBJ2-3; 7 bases align to TRBD2. The CDR3 loop reads CASSLGGTDTQYF. Here the CDR3 DNA reads TGTGCCAGCAGTTTGGGGGGGACAGATACGCAGTATTTT.